Shown below are 21 T cell receptor beta chains from a single sample sequenced in a study of shared clonotypes between healthy human individuals. Libraries were prepared by immunoSEQ multiplex PCR; TCRdb keeps only in-frame clonotypes and omits some of them. The sample yields 2 million to 3 million clones, 90% to 95% seen once. The source material was naive CD4+ T cells sorted from blood. Subset of the sample: CD45RA+ positively selected. The receptors come from a man younger than 35 in good health.

The gene calls are TRBV30 and TRBJ2-7; possibly TRBD2 for D (5 bases). The germline V gene has CDR1 GTSNPN and CDR2 SVGIG (reference sequence). V lost 2 bases, J lost 6 bases, and 14 bases lay in between. This CDR3 comprises 13 residues. This chain's CDR3 is CAWSTRINSEQYF. The CDR3 region has the DNA TGTGCCTGGAGTACTAGAATTAATAGCGAGCAGTACTTC.

The genes are TRBV18 and TRBJ1-6; the D is unclear. The CDR3 has 14 amino acids. The germline V and J ends were trimmed by 4 bases and 5 bases, with 9 bases remaining between them. From germline, CDR1 is KGHSH and CDR2 LQKENI. The CDR3 DNA is TGTGCCAGCTCACTCTGGACGGATAATTCACCCCTCCACTTT. This codes for CASSLWTDNSPLHF.

This CDR3 reads CASSETGANYGYTF. The CDR3 nucleotides read TGTGCCAGCAGTGAAACAGGGGCTAACTATGGCTACACCTTC. The chain carries TRBV6-1 and TRBJ1-2, with TRBD1 matching over 7 bases. Germline CDR1 and CDR2: MNHNS and SASEGT. The CDR3 spans 14 residues. Unmatched junction bases numbered 0, after V lost 2 bases and J lost 0 bases.

The chain recombines TRBV2 with TRBJ2-5; no clear D gene. The CDR3 covers 15 residues. Germline assignment: CDR1 SNHLY and CDR2 FYNNEI. V gave up 8 bases and J gave up 5 bases, with 21 bases separating them. DNA for the CDR3: TGTGCCAGCCTTAGAGCAGTCGTTAAATCGGAGACCCAGTACTTC. Amino acid sequence: CASLRAVVKSETQYF.

The gene calls are TRBV10-3 and TRBJ2-1, with D tentatively TRBD2 (6 bases). CDR1 and CDR2 (germline): ENHRY, SYGVKD. The length of the CDR3 is 12 residues. V lost 10 bases to trimming and J lost 8 bases, with 15 bases between them. In DNA, the CDR3 is TGTGCCACTGGGGAGGTTAGCGATGAGCAGTTCTTC. It codes for CATGEVSDEQFF.

This clone was seen a few times. The chain combines TRBV10-1 with TRBJ1-1; D gene ambiguous. CDR1 is WNHNN, CDR2 SYGVQD, per germline (reference sequence). This CDR3 comprises 10 residues. With 9 bases removed from V and 4 bases from J, the gap between germline ends came to 6 bases. CDR3 loop: CASPFTEAFF. The CDR3 DNA reads TGCGCCAGTCCTTTCACTGAAGCTTTCTTT.

The chain links TRBV7-9 to TRBJ1-2; 7 bases match TRBD1. Germline V gene data show CDR1 as SEHNR and CDR2 as FQNEAQ (reference sequence). This CDR3 is 14 amino acids long. The trim removed 5 bases at V and 6 bases at J, leaving 9 bases unmatched. CDR3 sequence reads: CASSPRQGGDGYTF. The DNA for the CDR3 is TGTGCCAGCAGCCCTAGACAGGGAGGGGATGGCTACACCTTC.

This rearrangement joins TRBV18 to TRBJ1-2; D not certain. Trimming cost V 3 bases and J 3 bases, with 5 bases left between them. Per germline, CDR1 KGHSH and CDR2 LQKENI. The CDR3 spans 12 residues. The CDR3 sequence is CASSPTDYGYTF. The CDR3 DNA reads as TGTGCCAGCTCACCGACGGACTATGGCTACACCTTC.

The chain couples TRBV19 to TRBJ1-4, with D maybe TRBD1 (5 bases). Germline CDR1 LNHDA, CDR2 SQIVND (reference sequence). Trimming stripped 5 bases from V and 10 bases from J, with 17 bases between. This CDR3 has 14 residues. The CDR3 spells CASSESPGQGKLFF. CDR3 nucleotide sequence: TGTGCCAGTAGTGAGTCCCCGGGGCAGGGAAAACTGTTTTTT.

J is TRBJ1-1 and V is TRBV30; maybe TRBD1 (5 bases). Trimming cost V 2 bases and J 1 base, with 14 bases left between them. This CDR3 region has 15 residues. Germline-derived CDR1 and CDR2 are GTSNPN and SVGIG (reference sequence). In DNA form, the CDR3 reads TGTGCCTGGAGTTCTCCCGGGACCCAGAACACTGAAGCTTTCTTT. Its protein is CAWSSPGTQNTEAFF.

This clone has a handful of counts. This rearrangement joins TRBV6-5 to TRBJ1-6, with D unresolved. Between the trimmed V and J ends, which lost 6 bases and 6 bases, there was a span of 9 bases. The CDR3 is 13 amino acids. Looked up from germline, CDR1 is MNHEY and CDR2 is SVGAGI. The CDR3 protein is CASRGRSNSPLHF. CDR3 coding DNA: TGTGCCAGCAGGGGCCGGAGTAATTCACCCCTCCACTTT.

The chain links TRBV7-2 to TRBJ1-1; weak D call: TRBD1 (6 bases). Germline-derived CDR1 and CDR2 are SGHTA and FQGNSA. Trimming removed 1 base at V and 5 bases at J, with 14 bases between. The CDR3 totals 15 residues. The CDR3: CASSLEGRGMTEAFF. In DNA, the CDR3 is TGTGCCAGCAGCTTAGAGGGGAGGGGGATGACTGAAGCTTTCTTT. The whole variable domain, remainder taken from reference TRBV7-2 and TRBJ1-1, is GAGVSQSPSNKVTEKGKDVELRCDPISGHTALYWYRQSLGQGLEFLIYFQGNSAPDKSGLPSDRFSAERTGGSVSTLTIQRTQQEDSAVYLCASSLEGRGMTEAFFGQGTRLTVV.

V and J are TRBV5-1 and TRBJ1-1, with TRBD1 matching over 10 bases. CDR3 size: 17 residues. From germline, CDR1 is SGHRS and CDR2 YFSETQ. V lost 0 bases and J lost 4; bases outside the gene matches: 9. This CDR3 reads CASSLAPTTGGGTEAFF. The CDR3 coding sequence is TGCGCCAGCAGCTTGGCCCCCACGACAGGGGGCGGCACTGAAGCTTTCTTT.

This clone was seen a handful of times. J is TRBJ2-7 and V is TRBV27; D is uncertain. CDR3 length equals 14 residues. In germline, CDR1 is MNHEY, CDR2 SMNVEV (reference sequence). With 4 bases removed from V and 3 bases from J, the gap between germline ends came to 13 bases. The CDR3 sequence is CASSYKDRSYEQYF. The DNA of the CDR3 is TGTGCCAGCAGTTACAAGGACCGGAGCTACGAGCAGTACTTC.

This sequence joins TRBV29-1 and TRBJ2-5; D is undetermined. The CDR3 length is 13 residues. The germline V gene has CDR1 SQVTM and CDR2 ANQGSEA. V was shortened by 5 bases and J by 2 bases, with 12 bases between the two germline ends. The CDR3 here is CSVTHYPQETQYF. The CDR3 DNA reads TGCAGCGTTACACACTATCCACAAGAGACCCAGTACTTC.

As for this clone: The same CDR3 can be traced to other DNA sequences in this sample. This chain links TRBV7-2 with TRBJ2-1; D tentatively reads TRBD1 or TRBD2 (5 bases each). The germline CDR1 and CDR2 sequences are SGHTA and FQGNSA. This CDR3 has 16 residues. V lost 1 base, J lost 4 bases, and 14 bases lay in between. CDR3 amino acids: CASSLEGTLSYNEQFF. CDR3 DNA: TGTGCCAGCAGCTTAGAAGGGACCTTGAGTTACAATGAGCAGTTCTTC.

This clone was seen a few times. The gene calls are TRBV7-2 and TRBJ2-6, with TRBD1 matching 8 bases. Losses at the gene ends were 0 bases for V and 4 bases for J; bases not matched to a gene: 8. This CDR3 is 18 amino acids long. Germline lookup yields CDR1 SGHTA and CDR2 FQGNSA. The CDR3 spells CASSLAGTGSLGANVLTF. The CDR3 DNA reads as TGTGCCAGCAGCTTAGCAGGGACAGGCTCTCTCGGGGCCAACGTCCTGACTTTC.

This chain joins TRBV19 and TRBJ2-7, with D maybe TRBD2 (6 bases). V lost 8 bases to trimming and J lost 3 bases, with 14 bases between them. Germline CDR1 reads LNHDA; CDR2 reads SQIVND (reference sequence). The CDR3 spans 13 residues. This chain's CDR3 is CASGGASFYEQYF. The DNA for the CDR3 is TGTGCCAGTGGCGGGGCGAGTTTCTACGAGCAGTACTTC.

This clone was seen only once. The chain recombines TRBV6-5 with TRBJ1-1; 7 positions agree with TRBD1. Germline CDR1 is MNHEY and CDR2 is SVGAGI. The CDR3 is made up of 15 amino acids. The J segment lost 3 bases and the V segment lost 6 bases, leaving 10 bases of the junction unmatched. CDR3 nucleotides: TGTGCCAGCAGAACTAACAGGGGATTGGACACTGAAGCTTTCTTT. Residues: CASRTNRGLDTEAFF.

Only one count was recorded for this clone. The V gene is TRBV28, the J gene TRBJ1-5; possible D gene TRBD1, 6 bases. Deletions cut 3 bases from V and 1 base from J, with 16 bases between. Germline V CDR1 and CDR2: MDHEN, SYDVKM. The CDR3 loop spans 17 amino acids. The CDR3 sequence: CASSFYPGAISNQPQHF. As DNA, the CDR3 is TGTGCCAGCAGTTTCTATCCAGGGGCGATAAGCAATCAGCCCCAGCATTTT.

To note about this clone: Additional DNA sequences in this sample encode the identical CDR3. J is TRBJ1-4 and V is TRBV18; 9 bases are a match to TRBD1. The V and J ends lost 3 bases and 7 bases, in that order; junction bases with no gene match: 6. This CDR3 region has 15 residues. The germline V gene encodes CDR1 KGHSH and CDR2 LQKENI. CDR3 sequence reads: CASSPPGQGFEKLFF. In nucleotides, the CDR3 is TGTGCCAGCTCACCGCCGGGACAGGGCTTTGAAAAACTGTTTTTT.